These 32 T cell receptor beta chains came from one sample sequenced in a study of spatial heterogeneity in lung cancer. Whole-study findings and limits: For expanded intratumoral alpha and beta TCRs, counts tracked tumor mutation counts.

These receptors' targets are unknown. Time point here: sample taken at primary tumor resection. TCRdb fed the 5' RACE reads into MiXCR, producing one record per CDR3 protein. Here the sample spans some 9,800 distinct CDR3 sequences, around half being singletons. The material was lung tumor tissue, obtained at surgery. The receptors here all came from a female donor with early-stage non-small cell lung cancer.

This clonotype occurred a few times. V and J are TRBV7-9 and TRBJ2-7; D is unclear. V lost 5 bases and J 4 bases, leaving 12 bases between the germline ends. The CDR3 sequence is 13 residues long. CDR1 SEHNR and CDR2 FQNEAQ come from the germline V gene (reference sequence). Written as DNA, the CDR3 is TGTGCCAGCAGCCAAAATACAAATTACGAGCAGTACTTC. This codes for CASSQNTNYEQYF.

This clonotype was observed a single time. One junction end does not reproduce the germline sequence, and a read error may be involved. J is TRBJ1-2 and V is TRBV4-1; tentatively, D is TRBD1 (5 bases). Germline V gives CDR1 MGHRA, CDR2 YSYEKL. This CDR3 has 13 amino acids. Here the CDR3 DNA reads TGCGCCAGCAGCCAAGATCGGCGACAGCCCTTCCACTTC. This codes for CASSQDRRQPFHF.

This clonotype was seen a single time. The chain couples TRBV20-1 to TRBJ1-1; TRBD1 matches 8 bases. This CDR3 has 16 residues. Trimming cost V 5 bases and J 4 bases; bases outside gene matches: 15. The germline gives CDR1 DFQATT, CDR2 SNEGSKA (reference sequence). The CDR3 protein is CSAVGVDRARGTEAFF. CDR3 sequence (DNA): TGCAGTGCTGTCGGGGTGGACAGGGCCCGGGGCACTGAAGCTTTCTTT.

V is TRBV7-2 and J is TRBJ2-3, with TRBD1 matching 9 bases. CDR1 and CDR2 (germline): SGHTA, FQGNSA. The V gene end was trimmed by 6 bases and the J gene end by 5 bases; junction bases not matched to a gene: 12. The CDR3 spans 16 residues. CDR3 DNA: TGTGCCAGCAGAATACAGGGGGCACTGATTCGAGATACGCAGTATTTT. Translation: CASRIQGALIRDTQYF. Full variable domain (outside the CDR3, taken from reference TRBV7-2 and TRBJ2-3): GAGVSQSPSNKVTEKGKDVELRCDPISGHTALYWYRQSLGQGLEFLIYFQGNSAPDKSGLPSDRFSAERTGGSVSTLTIQRTQQEDSAVYLCASRIQGALIRDTQYFGPGTRLTVL.

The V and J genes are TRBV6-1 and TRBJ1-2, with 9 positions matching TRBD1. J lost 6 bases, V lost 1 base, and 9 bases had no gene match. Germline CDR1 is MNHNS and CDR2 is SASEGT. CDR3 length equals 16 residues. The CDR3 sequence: CASSEGLQGALNGYTF. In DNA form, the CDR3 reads TGTGCCAGCAGTGAAGGGCTACAGGGGGCGCTTAATGGCTACACCTTC.

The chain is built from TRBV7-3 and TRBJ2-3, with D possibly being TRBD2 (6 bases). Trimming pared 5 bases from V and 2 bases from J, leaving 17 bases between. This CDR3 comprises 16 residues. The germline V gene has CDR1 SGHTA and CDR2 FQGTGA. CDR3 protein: CASSIGPGDYTDTQYF. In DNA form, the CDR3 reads TGTGCCAGCAGCATCGGGCCGGGAGATTACACAGATACGCAGTATTTT.

The CDR3, as DNA: TGTGCCAGCAGCGGGGATGCAGGTGAGCAGTTCTTC. Protein product: CASSGDAGEQFF. The chain has TRBV5-4 and TRBJ2-1, with D uncertain. The CDR3 consists of 12 residues. V lost 4 bases to trimming and J lost 9 bases, with 11 bases between them. Germline lookup yields CDR1 SGHNT and CDR2 YYREEE (reference sequence).

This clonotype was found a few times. CDR3 protein: CASSYPSGRGELFF. CDR3 nucleotides: TGTGCCAGCAGTTACCCCTCCGGGAGGGGGGAGCTGTTTTTT. The rearrangement links TRBV6-5 to TRBJ2-2; 7 nucleotides agree with TRBD2. Germline CDR1 is MNHEY and CDR2 is SVGAGI. The V and J ends lost 2 bases and 8 bases, in that order; junction bases with no gene match: 5. CDR3 size: 14 residues.

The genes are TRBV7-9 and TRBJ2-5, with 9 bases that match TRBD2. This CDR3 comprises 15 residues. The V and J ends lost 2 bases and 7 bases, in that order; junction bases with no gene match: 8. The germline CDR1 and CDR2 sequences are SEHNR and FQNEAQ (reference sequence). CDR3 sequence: CASSLTQTSGLTQYF. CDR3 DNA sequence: TGTGCCAGCAGCTTAACCCAGACTAGCGGTCTGACCCAGTACTTC.

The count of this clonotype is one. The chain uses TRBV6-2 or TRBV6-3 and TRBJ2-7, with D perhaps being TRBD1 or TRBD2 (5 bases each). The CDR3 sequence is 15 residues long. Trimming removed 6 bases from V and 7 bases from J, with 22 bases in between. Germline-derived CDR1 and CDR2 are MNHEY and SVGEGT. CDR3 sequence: CASRNPGTGGVEQYF. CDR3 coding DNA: TGTGCCAGCAGAAACCCAGGCACTGGGGGTGTGGAGCAGTACTTC.

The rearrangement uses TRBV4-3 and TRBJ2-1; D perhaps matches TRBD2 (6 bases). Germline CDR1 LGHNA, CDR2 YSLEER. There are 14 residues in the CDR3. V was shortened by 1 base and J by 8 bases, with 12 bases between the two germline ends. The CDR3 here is CASSQAGSLYEQFF. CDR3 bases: TGCGCCAGCAGCCAAGCCGGGAGTCTGTATGAGCAGTTCTTC.

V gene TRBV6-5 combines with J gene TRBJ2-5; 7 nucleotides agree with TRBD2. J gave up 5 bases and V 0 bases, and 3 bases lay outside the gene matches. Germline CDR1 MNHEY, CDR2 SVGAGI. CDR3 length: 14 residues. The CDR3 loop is CASSYSASGETQYF. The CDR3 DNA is TGTGCCAGCAGTTACTCGGCTAGCGGCGAGACCCAGTACTTC.

CDR3 in amino acids: CASSQGPLGNNSPLHF. CDR3 nucleotides: TGTGCCAGCAGCCAAGGCCCGCTGGGGAATAATTCACCCCTCCACTTT. This chain joins TRBV14 and TRBJ1-6; D remains ambiguous. The CDR3 totals 16 residues. CDR1 and CDR2 from the germline V gene are SGHDN and FVKESK. V shed 1 base and J shed 5 bases, with 12 bases lying between them.

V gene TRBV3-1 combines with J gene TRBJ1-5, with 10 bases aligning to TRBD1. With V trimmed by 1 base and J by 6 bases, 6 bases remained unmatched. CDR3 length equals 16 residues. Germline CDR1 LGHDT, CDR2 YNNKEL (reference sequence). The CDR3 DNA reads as TGTGCCAGCAGCCAAGGTGTCAGGACAGGGGGTCAGCCCCAGCATTTT. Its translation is CASSQGVRTGGQPQHF.

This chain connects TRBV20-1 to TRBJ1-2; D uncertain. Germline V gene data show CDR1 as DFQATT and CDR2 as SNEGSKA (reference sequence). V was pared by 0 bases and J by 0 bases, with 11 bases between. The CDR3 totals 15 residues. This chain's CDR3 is CSAREGSSANYGYTF. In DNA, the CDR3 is TGCAGTGCTAGAGAGGGAAGCTCAGCTAACTATGGCTACACCTTC.

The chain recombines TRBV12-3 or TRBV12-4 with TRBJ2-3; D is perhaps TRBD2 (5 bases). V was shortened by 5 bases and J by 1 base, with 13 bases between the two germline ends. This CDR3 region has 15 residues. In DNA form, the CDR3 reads TGTGCCAGCAGTCCGTTCGGGGAGCGCACAGATACGCAGTATTTT. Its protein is CASSPFGERTDTQYF.

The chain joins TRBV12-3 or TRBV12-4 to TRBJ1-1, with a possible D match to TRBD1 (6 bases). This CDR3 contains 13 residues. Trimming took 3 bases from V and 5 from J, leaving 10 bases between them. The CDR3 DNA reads TGTGCCAGCAGTTTTACAGGGAAAACTGAAGCTTTCTTT. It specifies CASSFTGKTEAFF.

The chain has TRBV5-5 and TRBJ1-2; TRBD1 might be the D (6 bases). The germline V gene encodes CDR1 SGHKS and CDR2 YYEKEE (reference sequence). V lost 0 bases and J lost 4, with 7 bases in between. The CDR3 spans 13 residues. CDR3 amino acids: CASSLVDSYGYTF. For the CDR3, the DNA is TGTGCCAGCAGCTTGGTGGACAGCTATGGCTACACCTTC.

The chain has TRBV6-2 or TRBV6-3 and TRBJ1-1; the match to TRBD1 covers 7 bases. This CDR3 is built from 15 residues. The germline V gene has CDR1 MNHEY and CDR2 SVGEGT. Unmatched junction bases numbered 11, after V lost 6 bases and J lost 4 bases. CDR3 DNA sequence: TGTGCCAGCAGGCTAATGACAGGGTGGAGCACTGAAGCTTTCTTT. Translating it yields CASRLMTGWSTEAFF.

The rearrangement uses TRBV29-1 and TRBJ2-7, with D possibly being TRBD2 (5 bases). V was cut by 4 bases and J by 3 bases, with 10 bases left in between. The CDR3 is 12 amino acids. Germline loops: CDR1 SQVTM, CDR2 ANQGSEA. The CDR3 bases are TGCAGCGTTGTAACGGGGAACTACGAGCAGTACTTC. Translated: CSVVTGNYEQYF.

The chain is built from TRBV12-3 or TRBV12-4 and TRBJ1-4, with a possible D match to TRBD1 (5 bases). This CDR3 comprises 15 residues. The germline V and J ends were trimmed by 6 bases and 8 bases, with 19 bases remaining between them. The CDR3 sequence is CASRSGQARKEKLFF. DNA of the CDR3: TGTGCCAGCAGGAGTGGACAAGCTAGGAAGGAAAAACTGTTTTTT.

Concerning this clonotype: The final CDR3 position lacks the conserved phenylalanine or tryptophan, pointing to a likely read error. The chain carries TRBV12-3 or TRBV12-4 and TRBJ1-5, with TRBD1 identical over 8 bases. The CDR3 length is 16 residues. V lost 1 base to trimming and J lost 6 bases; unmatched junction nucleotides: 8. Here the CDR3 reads CASSLGAQGAGQPQHV. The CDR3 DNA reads TGTGCCAGCAGTTTAGGGGCTCAGGGGGCGGGTCAGCCCCAGCATGTT.

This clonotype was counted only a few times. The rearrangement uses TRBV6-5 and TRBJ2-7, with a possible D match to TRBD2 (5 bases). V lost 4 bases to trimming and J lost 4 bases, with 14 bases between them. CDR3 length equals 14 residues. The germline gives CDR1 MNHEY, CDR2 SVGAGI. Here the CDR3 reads CASSSLSGVYEQYF. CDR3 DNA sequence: TGTGCCAGCAGTTCCCTGAGCGGAGTATACGAGCAGTACTTC.

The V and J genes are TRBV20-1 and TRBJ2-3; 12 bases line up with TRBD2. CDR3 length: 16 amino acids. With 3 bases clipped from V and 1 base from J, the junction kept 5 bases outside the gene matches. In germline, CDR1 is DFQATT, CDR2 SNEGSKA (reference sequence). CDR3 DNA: TGCAGTGCTAGCCCTCCTAGCGGGAGGGGCACAGATACGCAGTATTTT. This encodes CSASPPSGRGTDTQYF.

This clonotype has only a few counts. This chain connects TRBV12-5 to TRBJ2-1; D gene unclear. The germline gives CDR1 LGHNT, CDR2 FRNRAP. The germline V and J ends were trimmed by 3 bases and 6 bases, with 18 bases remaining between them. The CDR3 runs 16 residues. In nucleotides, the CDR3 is TGTGCTAGTGGTTTAGCCAGCTCCTCAGTTGGCAATGAGCAGTTCTTC. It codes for CASGLASSSVGNEQFF.

The CDR3 sequence is CSARGRQGPTEAFF. The CDR3 DNA follows: TGCAGTGCTAGGGGGCGACAGGGGCCCACTGAAGCTTTCTTT. This chain links TRBV20-1 with TRBJ1-1; TRBD1 matches at 8 bases. With 3 bases clipped from V and 4 bases from J, the junction kept 7 bases outside the gene matches. Germline lookup yields CDR1 DFQATT and CDR2 SNEGSKA (reference sequence). The CDR3 sequence is 14 residues long.

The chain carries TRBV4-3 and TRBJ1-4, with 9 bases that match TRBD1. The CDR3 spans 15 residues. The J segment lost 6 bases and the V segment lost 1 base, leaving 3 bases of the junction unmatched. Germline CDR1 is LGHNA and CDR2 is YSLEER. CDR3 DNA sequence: TGCGCCAGCAGCCAAGGGGACAGGGCTTATGAAAAACTGTTTTTT. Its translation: CASSQGDRAYEKLFF.

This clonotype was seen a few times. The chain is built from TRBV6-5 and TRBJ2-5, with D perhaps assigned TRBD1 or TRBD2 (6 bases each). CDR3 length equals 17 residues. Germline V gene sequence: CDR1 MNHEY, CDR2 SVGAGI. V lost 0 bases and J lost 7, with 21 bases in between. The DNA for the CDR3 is TGTGCCAGCAGTTACTCGAGTAACCCCCGGGGGCCAGGGACCCAGTACTTC. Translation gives CASSYSSNPRGPGTQYF.

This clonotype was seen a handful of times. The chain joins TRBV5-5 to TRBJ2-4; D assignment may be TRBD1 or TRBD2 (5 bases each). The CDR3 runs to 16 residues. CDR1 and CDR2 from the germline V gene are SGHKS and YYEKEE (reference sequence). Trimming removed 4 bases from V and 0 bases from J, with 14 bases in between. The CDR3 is CASSKVGTAAKNIQYF. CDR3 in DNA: TGTGCCAGCAGCAAAGTAGGGACCGCAGCCAAAAACATTCAGTACTTC.

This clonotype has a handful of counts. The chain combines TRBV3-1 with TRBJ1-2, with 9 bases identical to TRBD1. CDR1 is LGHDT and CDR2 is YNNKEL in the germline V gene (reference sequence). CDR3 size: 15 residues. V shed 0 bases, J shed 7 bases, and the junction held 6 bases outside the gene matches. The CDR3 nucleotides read TGTGCCAGCAGCCAAGACTTAACAGGGGGCCGTGGCTACACCTTC. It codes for CASSQDLTGGRGYTF.

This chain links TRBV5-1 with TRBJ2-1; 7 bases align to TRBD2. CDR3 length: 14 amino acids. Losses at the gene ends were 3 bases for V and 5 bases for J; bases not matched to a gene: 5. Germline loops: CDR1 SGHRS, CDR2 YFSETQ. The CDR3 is CASSYRGLDNEQFF. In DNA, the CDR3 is TGCGCCAGCAGCTACAGAGGACTAGACAATGAGCAGTTCTTC.

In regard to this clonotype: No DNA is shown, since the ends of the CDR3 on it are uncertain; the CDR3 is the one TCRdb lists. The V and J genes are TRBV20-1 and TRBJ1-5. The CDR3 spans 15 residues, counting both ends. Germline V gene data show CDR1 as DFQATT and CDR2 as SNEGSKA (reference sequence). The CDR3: CSTSVGLDSNQPQHF.